This TCR beta chain was identified during a study of T cell responses to AZD1222 COVID-19 vaccine. Study-wide points: The repertoires were collected only after the peak T cell response. Two AZD1222 administrations were followed by greater Spike-specific TCR breadth and depth. There were mostly white British donors and more females than males, and clonal diversity was possibly underestimated.

The V gene end was trimmed by 4 bases and the J gene end by 1 base; junction bases not matched to a gene: 3. The CDR3 consists of 13 residues. CDR1 and CDR2 from the germline V gene are SQVTM and ANQGSEA. About this clone itself: Antigen specificity is unknown. Other nucleotide sequences in the sample specify the same CDR3.

Repertoires were generated with immunoSEQ multiplex PCR, while TCRdb's copy carries only in-frame clones and drops some. The sample consists of about 210,000 clones, roughly 94% of them appearing once. The gene calls are TRBV29-1 and TRBJ2-7, with 8 nucleotides matching TRBD2. The TCR originated in an adult who received the MenACWY meningococcal vaccine as a control. Material: peripheral blood, obtained 28 days after the second dose of the MenACWY control vaccine. CDR3 region: CSVGTSGSYEQYF. The CDR3 DNA follows: TGCAGCGTTGGTACTAGCGGATCCTACGAGCAGTACTTC.